One and the same sample provided the 18 T cell receptor beta chains below, sequenced in a study of T cell responses to AZD1222 COVID-19 vaccine. The protocol was immunoSEQ multiplex PCR, while the TCRdb copy is restricted to in-frame clones and leaves out a portion. There are 95,000 to 150,000 clones in the sample; roughly 89% occur only once, and 8.4% lies in the top ten. The sequenced sample was peripheral blood, obtained on day 0 of AZD1222 vaccination. The receptors stem from an adult in good health.

The V gene is TRBV2, the J gene TRBJ2-2; 8 nucleotides match TRBD1. There are 15 residues in the CDR3. CDR1 SNHLY and CDR2 FYNNEI come from the germline V gene. Trimming cost V 4 bases and J 5 bases; bases outside gene matches: 6. CDR3 loop: CASSGQGAVTGELFF. The CDR3 DNA is TGTGCCAGCAGTGGGCAGGGGGCAGTTACCGGGGAGCTGTTTTTT.

V usage is TRBV24-1 and J usage is TRBJ1-5; D unresolved. This CDR3 has 16 amino acids. The V and J ends lost 0 bases and 5 bases respectively, with 13 bases between them. Germline CDR1 KGHDR, CDR2 SFDVKD. CDR3 in DNA: TGTGCCACCAGTGATTTGGGTGACATCTGCTATCAGCCCCAGCATTTT. Translation: CATSDLGDICYQPQHF.

V gene TRBV30 combines with J gene TRBJ1-5; 10 bases line up with TRBD1. The CDR3 sequence is 15 residues long. Trimming removed 2 bases from V and 6 bases from J; junction bases left unmatched: 7. Germline V lookup: CDR1 GTSNPN, CDR2 SVGIG (reference sequence). CDR3 region: CAWSYGTGVVQPQHF. The CDR3 bases are TGTGCCTGGAGTTATGGGACAGGGGTGGTTCAGCCCCAGCATTTT.

The chain employs TRBV19 and TRBJ1-5; D call uncertain. The CDR3 totals 15 residues. The germline V gene has CDR1 LNHDA and CDR2 SQIVND (reference sequence). Deletions cut 3 bases from V and 0 bases from J, with 9 bases between. The CDR3 DNA follows: TGTGCCAGTAGTATCGGGATGCATAGCAATCAGCCCCAGCATTTT. Translated: CASSIGMHSNQPQHF. The full variable domain, completed using reference TRBV19 and TRBJ1-5, is DGGITQSPKYLFRKEGQNVTLSCEQNLNHDAMYWYRQDPGQGLRLIYYSQIVNDFQKGDIAEGYSVSREKKESFPLTVTSAQKNPTAFYLCASSIGMHSNQPQHFGDGTRLSIL.

To note about this clone: Within the sample, other DNA sequences also encode this same CDR3. This chain links TRBV24-1 with TRBJ2-1; 8 bases line up with TRBD2. Germline trimming cut 4 bases from V and 0 bases from J; bases unmatched to any gene: 4. Germline V gene sequence: CDR1 KGHDR, CDR2 SFDVKD. CDR3 length: 16 residues. CDR3 loop: CATSDPRGGSYNEQFF. The CDR3 region has the DNA TGTGCCACCAGTGACCCCCGGGGGGGCTCCTACAATGAGCAGTTCTTC.

The chain uses TRBV18 and TRBJ1-5, with a weak D call TRBD1 (5 bases). Deletions cut 3 bases from V and 4 bases from J, with 13 bases between. This CDR3 has 15 amino acids. In germline, CDR1 is KGHSH, CDR2 LQKENI. The DNA of the CDR3 is TGTGCCAGCTCACCCGGGGGAGTTTCGAATCAGCCCCAGCATTTT. It codes for CASSPGGVSNQPQHF.

This chain links TRBV27 with TRBJ2-3; unclear D gene. Between the trimmed V and J ends, which lost 1 base and 1 base, there was a span of 9 bases. Germline V CDR1 and CDR2: MNHEY, SMNVEV (reference sequence). The CDR3 length is 15 residues. CDR3 residues: CASSLYSGGTDTQYF. CDR3 nucleotides: TGTGCCAGCAGTTTATATTCAGGAGGCACAGATACGCAGTATTTT.

V and J are TRBV27 and TRBJ1-1; no definite D call. Germline CDR1 reads MNHEY; CDR2 reads SMNVEV (reference sequence). The CDR3 spans 16 residues. Trimming pared 5 bases from V and 8 bases from J, leaving 24 bases between. The CDR3 region has the DNA TGTGCCAGCAGTCCCTCTGGGCTCCACGTTGGTCGGGAAGCTTTCTTT. Translation: CASSPSGLHVGREAFF.

As for this clone: The germline gene is not matched at one end of the junction; a read error may be the cause. This sequence joins TRBV2 and TRBJ2-2, with D perhaps assigned TRBD1 or TRBD2 (5 bases each). Germline loops: CDR1 SNHLY, CDR2 FYNNEI. The CDR3 runs 14 residues. The CDR3 nucleotides are TGTGCCAGCAGCTCCGGGACCAACACCGGGGAACTGTTTTTT. Amino acid sequence: CASSSGTNTGELFF.

This rearrangement joins TRBV18 to TRBJ1-1, with TRBD1 as a possible D gene (5 bases). V was trimmed by 3 bases and J by 3 bases, leaving 14 bases between them. Looked up from germline, CDR1 is KGHSH and CDR2 is LQKENI. CDR3 length: 15 residues. CDR3 loop: CASSPLQQVDTEAFF. CDR3 DNA sequence: TGTGCCAGCTCACCCCTGCAACAGGTCGACACTGAAGCTTTCTTT.

V gene TRBV7-6 combines with J gene TRBJ2-1; D is unresolved. V lost 8 bases to trimming and J lost 6 bases, with 23 bases between them. The CDR3 covers 16 residues. CDR1 and CDR2 from the germline V gene are SGHVS and FNYEAQ. CDR3 amino acids: CASGWLQLDGPNEQFF. CDR3 nucleotide sequence: TGTGCCAGCGGATGGCTCCAACTCGATGGTCCCAATGAGCAGTTCTTC.

V is TRBV7-2 and J is TRBJ1-2; no definite D call. V was pared by 0 bases and J by 7 bases, with 15 bases between. The CDR3 covers 15 residues. Looked up from germline, CDR1 is SGHTA and CDR2 is FQGNSA. CDR3 residues: CASSLARTDYFGYTF. As DNA, the CDR3 is TGTGCCAGCAGCTTAGCGAGGACGGATTACTTTGGCTACACCTTC. The whole variable domain, filled in from reference TRBV7-2 and TRBJ1-2, reads GAGVSQSPSNKVTEKGKDVELRCDPISGHTALYWYRQSLGQGLEFLIYFQGNSAPDKSGLPSDRFSAERTGGSVSTLTIQRTQQEDSAVYLCASSLARTDYFGYTFGSGTRLTVV.

J is TRBJ2-3 and V is TRBV7-9, with 12 bases matching TRBD1. The CDR3 extends over 16 amino acids. CDR1 and CDR2 (germline): SEHNR, FQNEAQ (reference sequence). V dropped 5 bases and J dropped 1; count of bases not matched to a gene: 4. CDR3: CASSVWDRGRTDTQYF. CDR3 nucleotides: TGTGCCAGCAGCGTCTGGGACAGGGGGCGCACAGATACGCAGTATTTT.

The chain uses TRBV5-6 and TRBJ1-6; maybe TRBD1 (5 bases). The V end lost 4 bases, the J end lost 7 bases, and 15 bases lay between the germline ends. The V gene's germline CDR1 is SGHDT and CDR2 YYEEEE. The CDR3 has 15 residues. The CDR3 protein is CASSRGRLMNSPLHF. The CDR3 region has the DNA TGTGCCAGCAGCCGGGGACGGTTAATGAATTCACCCCTCCACTTT.

The chain combines TRBV25-1 with TRBJ2-5; TRBD2 agrees at 7 bases. The ends lost 2 bases at V and 5 bases at J; junction bases unmatched: 8. The CDR3 has 15 residues. Germline CDR1 and CDR2: MGHDK and SYGVNS. CDR3 nucleotide sequence: TGTGCCAGCAGTGAACAGTGGCGGGGAGGGGAGACCCAGTACTTC. It is translated as CASSEQWRGGETQYF.

This clone was detected once. The gene calls are TRBV30 and TRBJ1-2, with a weak D call TRBD1 (5 bases). Germline CDR1 and CDR2: GTSNPN and SVGIG (reference sequence). Trimming took 1 base from V and 4 from J, leaving 16 bases between them. The CDR3 is 15 amino acids. The CDR3 protein is CAWSATGGSAYGYTF. Here the CDR3 DNA reads TGTGCCTGGAGTGCCACAGGCGGGTCTGCCTATGGCTACACCTTC. Full variable domain (outside the CDR3, taken from reference TRBV30 and TRBJ1-2): SQTIHQWPATLVQPVGSPLSLECTVEGTSNPNLYWYRQAAGRGLQLLFYSVGIGQISSEVPQNLSASRPQDRQFILSSKKLLLSDSGFYLCAWSATGGSAYGYTFGSGTRLTVV.

This clone was counted a few times. This rearrangement joins TRBV5-4 to TRBJ2-5; D gene ambiguous. Per germline, CDR1 SGHNT and CDR2 YYREEE (reference sequence). CDR3 length: 14 residues. V was pared by 4 bases and J by 5 bases, with 15 bases between. The CDR3 DNA reads TGTGCCAGCAGCACCCAATCAAGAATGGAGACCCAGTACTTC. It specifies CASSTQSRMETQYF.

The chain has TRBV3-1 (or the pseudogene TRBV3-2) and TRBJ2-5, with D uncertain. The CDR3 loop spans 12 amino acids. The germline V and J ends were trimmed by 2 bases and 5 bases, with 6 bases remaining between them. CDR1 LGHDT and CDR2 YNNKEL come from the germline V gene (reference sequence). The CDR3 loop reads CASSQFWETQYF. CDR3 DNA sequence: TGTGCCAGCAGCCAATTTTGGGAGACCCAGTACTTC.